These 26 T cell receptor beta chains originate from one sample sequenced in a study of T cell responses to AZD1222 COVID-19 vaccine. Sequencing was performed with immunoSEQ multiplex PCR; in TCRdb, only in-frame clones are kept and a portion is missing. The sample holds 180,000 or so clones, roughly 91% seen once. Sequenced material: peripheral blood, taken 28 days after the second dose of the MenACWY control vaccine. The receptors originated from an adult who received the MenACWY meningococcal vaccine as a control.

With regard to this clone: One end of the junction does not line up with germline, which may come from a read error. Other DNA sequences of this sample code for an identical CDR3. The chain is built from TRBV9 and TRBJ1-6, with 7 bases identical to TRBD1. The CDR3 is 17 residues long. Germline values: CDR1 SGDLS, CDR2 YYNGEE. CDR3 in amino acids: CASSGQTGSSYNSPLHF. CDR3 DNA sequence: TGTGCCAGCAGTGGCCAGACAGGGAGCTCCTATAATTCGCCCCTCCACTTT.

The J gene is TRBJ1-5, the V gene TRBV7-2; D is uncertain. Germline-derived CDR1 and CDR2 are SGHTA and FQGNSA. This CDR3 has 15 amino acids. Trimming removed 1 base at V and 0 bases at J, with 7 bases between. DNA for the CDR3: TGTGCCAGCAGCTTAGAAGGCCGTAGCAATCAGCCCCAGCATTTT. It specifies CASSLEGRSNQPQHF.

The chain couples TRBV30 to TRBJ1-4; weak D call: TRBD1 (5 bases). Germline V lookup: CDR1 GTSNPN, CDR2 SVGIG (reference sequence). The length of the CDR3 is 14 residues. V was cut by 2 bases and J by 8 bases, with 15 bases left in between. This CDR3 reads CAWSPGTSGEKLFF. CDR3 sequence (DNA): TGTGCCTGGAGTCCCGGGACCTCGGGAGAAAAACTGTTTTTT.

This clone appeared a single time. The chain is built from TRBV25-1 and TRBJ1-1, with 7 bases lining up with TRBD1. CDR3 size: 15 residues. With V trimmed by 6 bases and J by 4 bases, 11 bases remained unmatched. Germline CDR1 and CDR2: MGHDK and SYGVNS. CDR3 amino acids: CASSAGGGLTTEAFF. The CDR3 DNA reads TGTGCCAGCAGCGCAGGAGGGGGCCTAACCACTGAAGCTTTCTTT.

A single count supports this clone. The rearrangement links TRBV13 to TRBJ2-3; TRBD2 is a possible D gene (5 bases). Per the germline V gene, CDR1 is PRHDT and CDR2 is FYEKMQ (reference sequence). The CDR3 contains 17 residues. V lost 7 bases, J lost 2 bases, and 22 bases lay in between. CDR3 amino acids: CASTPPPVSASTDTQYF. The DNA of the CDR3 is TGTGCCAGCACCCCACCACCGGTTAGCGCCTCCACAGATACGCAGTATTTT.

J is TRBJ1-1 and V is TRBV6-4; D perhaps matches TRBD1 (6 bases). The germline V gene encodes CDR1 MRHNA and CDR2 SNTAGT. Between the trimmed V and J ends, which lost 7 bases and 1 base, there was a span of 13 bases. The CDR3 has 14 residues. Here the CDR3 DNA reads TGTGCCAGCAAGGCAGGGGCAGCGAACACTGAAGCTTTCTTT. This encodes CASKAGAANTEAFF.

The chain links TRBV6-5 to TRBJ1-2; 9 nucleotides match TRBD1. CDR1 and CDR2 (germline): MNHEY, SVGAGI. The CDR3 has 14 residues. V shed 7 bases, J shed 4 bases, and the junction held 7 bases outside the gene matches. CDR3 in amino acids: CASIPDRGGYGYTF. In DNA form, the CDR3 reads TGTGCCAGCATTCCGGACAGGGGTGGCTATGGCTACACCTTC.

The chain couples TRBV7-2 to TRBJ1-6, with a possible D match to TRBD1 (6 bases). Germline CDR1 and CDR2: SGHTA and FQGNSA. This CDR3 region has 16 residues. With 5 bases removed from V and 7 bases from J, the gap between germline ends came to 18 bases. The CDR3 reads CASSQRGGRRNSPLHF. The DNA of the CDR3 is TGTGCCAGCAGCCAACGGGGGGGCCGTCGGAATTCACCCCTCCACTTT.

This chain joins TRBV5-4 and TRBJ1-2; D gene ambiguous. V was clipped by 3 bases and J by 3 bases, with 6 bases between them. The CDR3 is 12 amino acids. Germline V CDR1 and CDR2: SGHNT, YYREEE (reference sequence). The CDR3 coding sequence is TGTGCCAGCAGCTCCCCTGACTATGGCTACACCTTC. Translated: CASSSPDYGYTF.

The chain employs TRBV29-1 and TRBJ1-1, with a weak D call TRBD1 (6 bases). Per germline, CDR1 SQVTM and CDR2 ANQGSEA. The CDR3 extends over 12 amino acids. V was clipped by 4 bases and J by 10 bases, with 16 bases between them. The CDR3 sequence is CSVGGAPVRAFF. The CDR3 DNA reads TGCAGCGTTGGGGGGGCCCCAGTAAGAGCTTTCTTT.

V gene TRBV4-1 combines with J gene TRBJ2-7, with TRBD1 identical over 12 bases. V gave up 3 bases and J gave up 5 bases; unmatched junction bases: 8. Germline assignment: CDR1 MGHRA and CDR2 YSYEKL. The CDR3 extends over 16 amino acids. CDR3 sequence (DNA): TGCGCCAGCAGCCACCGGCCGGGACAGGGGGCCCACGAGCAGTACTTC. Amino acid sequence: CASSHRPGQGAHEQYF.

The V call is TRBV19, the J call TRBJ1-1, with 10 nucleotides matching TRBD1. The CDR3 runs to 18 residues. The V gene's germline CDR1 is LNHDA and CDR2 SQIVND (reference sequence). The V gene end was trimmed by 8 bases and the J gene end by 1 base; junction bases not matched to a gene: 16. In DNA, the CDR3 is TGTGCCAGTCACTGGACCTGGACAGGGGGTCTCGAGAACACTGAAGCTTTCTTT. Amino acid sequence: CASHWTWTGGLENTEAFF.

The rearrangement joins TRBV27 to TRBJ1-1; 7 bases match TRBD1. Germline assignment: CDR1 MNHEY and CDR2 SMNVEV (reference sequence). The CDR3 is 14 amino acids. The V segment lost 6 bases and the J segment 2 bases; nucleotides outside the gene matches: 6. The CDR3 is CASSRGQTNTEAFF. CDR3 sequence (DNA): TGTGCCAGCAGCCGGGGACAGACTAACACTGAAGCTTTCTTT.

The chain uses TRBV5-8 and TRBJ1-6; D is ambiguous. V was cut by 0 bases and J by 9 bases, with 7 bases left in between. The CDR3 sequence is 13 residues long. Germline assignment: CDR1 SGHTS and CDR2 YDEGEE. The DNA for the CDR3 is TGTGCCAGCAGCTTGGGACTCAGTTCACCCCTCCACTTT. This encodes CASSLGLSSPLHF.

DNA of the CDR3: TGTGCCAGCAGTCTCCCGAACACCGGGGAGCTGTTTTTT. It specifies CASSLPNTGELFF. This chain joins TRBV28 and TRBJ2-2, with D hard to call. Trimming stripped 5 bases from V and 0 bases from J, with 4 bases between. The CDR3 is made up of 13 amino acids. Germline-derived CDR1 and CDR2 are MDHEN and SYDVKM.

The chain recombines TRBV6-1 with TRBJ1-1, with a tentative D call TRBD1 (6 bases). Between the trimmed V and J ends, which lost 0 bases and 1 base, there was a span of 12 bases. Germline V gene data show CDR1 as MNHNS and CDR2 as SASEGT. The CDR3 contains 16 residues. The CDR3: CASSEAGAPRNTEAFF. CDR3 nucleotides: TGTGCCAGCAGTGAAGCGGGGGCCCCGCGGAACACTGAAGCTTTCTTT.

The count of this clone is one. The chain employs TRBV20-1 and TRBJ1-2; D gene unclear. V was shortened by 3 bases and J by 4 bases, with 12 bases between the two germline ends. The CDR3 runs 13 residues. Germline-derived CDR1 and CDR2 are DFQATT and SNEGSKA (reference sequence). The CDR3 here is CSASVTTTYGYTF. CDR3 nucleotides: TGCAGTGCTAGTGTGACCACTACCTATGGCTACACCTTC.

The chain is built from TRBV6-2 or TRBV6-3 and TRBJ1-4, with 7 bases that match TRBD1. Germline CDR1 reads MNHEY; CDR2 reads SVGEGT. The CDR3 consists of 18 residues. The trim removed 2 bases at V and 0 bases at J, leaving 9 bases unmatched. In nucleotides, the CDR3 is TGTGCCAGCAGTTACGGACCCGGAGGGACAGCAACTAATGAAAAACTGTTTTTT. Translation: CASSYGPGGTATNEKLFF.

V usage is TRBV21-1 and J usage is TRBJ1-2; the D call TRBD1 from the table was never checked on the DNA. TRBV21-1 constitutes a pseudogene. This CDR3 spans 14 amino acids. The CDR3 DNA reads TGTGCCAGCACCCGACAGGGGCTGTATTATGGCTACACCTTC. It codes for CASTRQGLYYGYTF.

This sequence joins TRBV11-3 and TRBJ2-3; D might be TRBD1 (6 bases). CDR1 and CDR2 from the germline V gene are SGHNT and YENEEA. The CDR3 sequence is 13 residues long. Trimming removed 5 bases from V and 5 bases from J, with 11 bases in between. The chain's CDR3 is CASSPGQLDTQYF. In nucleotides, the CDR3 is TGTGCCAGCAGCCCCGGACAGCTAGATACGCAGTATTTT.

The CDR3 region has the DNA TGTGCCAGCAGTGAAGGGCAACCTGGAAACACCATATATTTT. The encoded protein is CASSEGQPGNTIYF. The rearrangement joins TRBV6-1 to TRBJ1-3; unclear D gene. The CDR3 covers 14 residues. Germline-derived CDR1 and CDR2 are MNHNS and SASEGT. Trimming took 1 base from V and 2 from J, leaving 6 bases between them.

CDR3 nucleotides: TGTGCCAGCTCACCGACAGTAAATCAGCCCCAGCATTTT. The encoded protein is CASSPTVNQPQHF. The rearrangement joins TRBV18 to TRBJ1-5, with D possibly TRBD1 on 5 matching bases. V lost 3 bases, J lost 4 bases, and 7 bases lay in between. Germline V gene data show CDR1 as KGHSH and CDR2 as LQKENI. The length of the CDR3 is 13 residues.

V and J are TRBV11-2 and TRBJ2-3; 10 nucleotides align to TRBD2. V shed 0 bases and J 8 bases; nucleotides not matched to a gene: 8. CDR3 length: 16 amino acids. CDR1 is SGHAT and CDR2 is FQNNGV in the germline V gene. CDR3 DNA: TGTGCCAGCAGCTTAGAGCCTAGCGGGGGAATAAGTACGCAGTATTTT. As protein: CASSLEPSGGISTQYF.

The chain has TRBV6-5 and TRBJ1-2, with D possibly matching TRBD1 (6 bases). The CDR3 spans 12 residues. Germline V gene data show CDR1 as MNHEY and CDR2 as SVGAGI. Trimming took 4 bases from V and 9 from J, leaving 12 bases between them. The CDR3 loop reads CASSSHRVSYTF. CDR3 bases: TGTGCCAGCAGTTCTCACAGGGTGAGCTACACCTTC.

The chain carries TRBV5-5 and TRBJ1-2; TRBD1 is a possible D gene (5 bases). Germline V lookup: CDR1 SGHKS, CDR2 YYEKEE (reference sequence). The V and J ends lost 7 bases and 3 bases respectively, with 19 bases between them. This CDR3 contains 15 residues. The CDR3 sequence is CASSLGGIGHYGYTF. The CDR3 DNA sequence: TGTGCCAGCTCACTCGGGGGTATTGGCCACTATGGCTACACCTTC.

The chain is built from TRBV2 and TRBJ2-4; TRBD2 aligns across 9 bases. In germline, CDR1 is SNHLY, CDR2 FYNNEI. The CDR3 runs to 14 residues. Trimming at V came to 3 bases and at J to 8 bases, leaving 5 bases not matched to a gene. The CDR3 here is CASSELAGVDIQYF. CDR3 nucleotides: TGTGCCAGCAGTGAGTTAGCGGGGGTGGACATTCAGTACTTC.